Reported below is one TCR beta chain. The data stem from a study of technical replicates of blood from four donors. With 4 bases clipped from V and 6 bases from J, the junction kept 7 bases outside the gene matches. This CDR3 region has 15 residues. Germline V gene data show CDR1 as MNHNS and CDR2 as SASEGT. Clones were sequenced by immunoSEQ multiplex PCR, and TCRdb holds only the in-frame ones, with some missing. The sample has 15,000 to 20,000 clones, 80% to 90% seen once. The sequencing input was PBMCs. The receptor comes from a human donor in good health. The V and J genes are TRBV6-1 and TRBJ2-7; 12 nucleotides align to TRBD1. This CDR3 reads CASSGGQGARGEQYF. DNA for the CDR3: TGTGCCAGCAGTGGGGGACAGGGGGCTAGGGGCGAGCAGTACTTC.